This section outlines one T cell receptor (beta chain) sequence together with its context. V lost 2 bases, J lost 2 bases, and 1 base stayed unmatched. Germline-derived CDR1 and CDR2 are SGHDT and YYEEEE. The CDR3 covers 14 residues. How the authors handled the data: For nucleated cells, counts were estimated from reference gene primer amplification. The protocol was immunoSEQ multiplex PCR, while the TCRdb copy is restricted to in-frame clones and leaves out a portion. Clonal size and the V and J genes are those of that table, whereas D and trimming came from the DNA. The sample shows approximately 100,000 clones, 70% to 85% of them seen only once. The sample is drawn from a study of blood T cell repertoires in COVID-19.

The sequencing input was peripheral blood. This rearrangement joins TRBV5-6 to TRBJ2-7, with TRBD2 matching over 10 bases. This TCR came from a man between 65 and 85 years old with active or convalescent COVID-19. The CDR3 bases are TGTGCCAGCAGCTTAACTAGCGGGGCCTACGAGCAGTACTTC. Translating it yields CASSLTSGAYEQYF.